This TCR beta chain derives from a study of T cells in Graves' hyperthyroidism and ophthalmopathy (dated 2019 in TCRdb). Broadly, across the study: Peripheral blood was sampled at the time of initial diagnosis, prior to any treatment. In about 6 Graves' hyperthyroidism patients, the study also compared T-cell repertoires from thyroid tissue with T-cell repertoires from blood. The 90 or so discovery patients were randomly split 7:3 into training and test sets. Once sampling was done, hyperthyroidism patients were given methimazole at a starting dose of 30 mg daily, whereas ophthalmopathy patients were given high-dose intravenous methylprednisolone. An independent validation cohort of about 19 hyperthyroidism patients and approximately 16 patients who later progressed to ophthalmopathy tested prospective prediction of ophthalmopathy. To identify TCR V-J signatures that set the groups apart, the researchers used a discovery cohort of about a hundred patients, made up of around 40 with Graves' ophthalmopathy and around 58 with stable Graves' hyperthyroidism. The paper reports TCR Vbeta CDR3 sequencing of roughly 140 peripheral blood samples: approximately 41 ophthalmopathy, under 85 hyperthyroidism and around 17 progressor patients.

Stable Graves' hyperthyroidism was defined as no progression to ophthalmopathy during 18 months of follow-up. Hyperthyroidism patients were newly diagnosed, with disease duration under 2 months, and aged 18 to 65 years. Any patient with an uncontrolled infection, another autoimmune disease, pregnancy or lactation was excluded. Diagnoses were established on the basis of clinical symptoms, serum thyroxine and TRAb, thyroid ultrasound, and orbital computed tomography. Ficoll-Paque density gradient centrifugation was used to isolate PBMCs from 8 to 10 ml of fresh peripheral blood. Total RNA was extracted with Trizol reagent, and quality was checked on an Agilent 2100 Bioanalyzer. The CDR3 contains 14 residues, cysteine and phenylalanine counted. Only the CDR3 portion is preserved as DNA: 42 bases, with reading frame beginning at the first base. V is shortened by 4 bases, J by 6 bases, and the region joining them spans 14 bases. The germline V gene provides CDR1 SGHTS and CDR2 YDEGEE.

The TCR beta CDR3 regions were amplified from the RNA transcripts. A first-round RT-PCR of the TCR CDR3 used the HTBI primer set with the Qiagen OneStep RT-PCR kit. Libraries were constructed in a second round of multiplex PCR, after which size selection and purification were carried out. Libraries were sequenced paired-end with 100 bp reads on an Illumina HiSeq2000. The source study handled its data this way. SOAPnuke was used to process the raw data, with reads discarded if the reads contained adapters or uncalled bases, had a mean Phred below 15, or lacked an exact constant-primer or identifier match. COPE v1.2.5 was used to merge the high-quality paired reads, and each unique nucleotide sequence was defined as a clonotype. MiTCR v1.1 was used to align the clonotypes against IMGT TRBV, TRBD and TRBJ reference segments. The analysis included only V-J combinations with a frequency above 0.0001, which together covered approximately 99% of the repertoires. A TCS score was defined as the ratio between F50 (clonal expansion) and ExV (chaos), using BLOSUM62-based TCRdist between CDR3 peptides within each V-J. Welch's t-statistics and random forest reduced roughly 540 V-J features to around 14, which were used in a naive Bayes classifier (R e1071). The raw public data were reprocessed by TCRdb itself: fastp quality trimming at Q25, MiXCR clonotype calling, in-frame beta chains only. Each entry is one CDR3 protein sequence, shown with its most common DNA and genes. The V and J calls were not made by the authors but by TCRdb's processing. This sample gives 300,000 to 400,000 distinct CDR3 sequences in total; about 12% of them show up just once. The ten largest clonotypes hold about 9.1% of the sample.

This clonotype was seen only a few times. Its antigen is unknown. No much larger clone is present one base from it, and per-base qualities are unavailable. Study-wide conclusions, independent of this receptor: Blood samples also contained most of the expanded thyroid clonotypes (frequency above 0.001), which suggests that blood repertoires may reflect thyroid immune responses. No statistical method was used to set the sample size in advance, and investigators knew the group allocation. In cross-validation, a model built on a 13 V-J signature told ophthalmopathy apart from stable hyperthyroidism with under 90% sensitivity and about 81% specificity, and in testing the same model reached 80%/75%. During validation, the model predicted progression to ophthalmopathy a median of approximately 7 months ahead of onset, with approximately 71% sensitivity and 72.22% specificity.

The TCR was taken from a woman aged 18-29 years with Graves' hyperthyroidism. Sequenced input: blood. The chain is assembled from TRBV5-8 and TRBJ1-5; TRBD1 could be the D gene, as 5 bases match. The nucleotide sequence is given as TGTGCCAGCAGCGAGGGACTCGGGAGTCAGCCCCAGCATTTT. Protein translation: CASSEGLGSQPQHF. Where the CDR3 stops, the reference TRBV5-8 and TRBJ1-5 genes take over; the full variable domain is EAGVTQSPTHLIKTRGQQATLRCSPISGHTSVYWYQQALGLGLQFLLWYDEGEERNRGNFPPRFSGRQFPNYSSELNVNALELEDSALYLCASSEGLGSQPQHFGDGTRLSIL.